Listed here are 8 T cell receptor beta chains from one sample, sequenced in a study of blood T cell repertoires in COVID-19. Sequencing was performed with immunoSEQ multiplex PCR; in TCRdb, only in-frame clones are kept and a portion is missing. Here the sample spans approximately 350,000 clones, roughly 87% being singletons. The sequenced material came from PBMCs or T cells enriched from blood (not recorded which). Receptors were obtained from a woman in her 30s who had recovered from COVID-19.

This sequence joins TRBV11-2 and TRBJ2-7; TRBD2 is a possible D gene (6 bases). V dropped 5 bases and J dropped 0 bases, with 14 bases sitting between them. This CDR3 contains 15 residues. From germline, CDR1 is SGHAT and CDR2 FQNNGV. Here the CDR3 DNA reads TGTGCCAGCAGCCCCGGGGGACTCCACTCCTACGAGCAGTACTTC. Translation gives CASSPGGLHSYEQYF.

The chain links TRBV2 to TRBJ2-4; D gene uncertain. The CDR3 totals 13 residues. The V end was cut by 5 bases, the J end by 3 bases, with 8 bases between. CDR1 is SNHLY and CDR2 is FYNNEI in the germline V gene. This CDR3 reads CASSFKYKNIQYF. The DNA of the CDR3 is TGTGCCAGCAGTTTTAAATACAAAAACATTCAGTACTTC.

In DNA, the CDR3 is TGTGCCAGCAGGACGGACTACAATCAGCCCCAGCATTTT. Translating it yields CASRTDYNQPQHF. The chain recombines TRBV6-6 with TRBJ1-5; D gene uncertain. Trimming took off 6 bases at V and 3 bases at J, with 9 bases between the two ends. Germline lookup yields CDR1 MNHNY and CDR2 SVGAGI (reference sequence). The CDR3 runs 13 residues.

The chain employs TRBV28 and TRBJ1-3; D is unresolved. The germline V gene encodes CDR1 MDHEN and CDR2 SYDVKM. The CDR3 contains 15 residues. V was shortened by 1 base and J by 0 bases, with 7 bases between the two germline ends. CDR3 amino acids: CASSLYSFSGNTIYF. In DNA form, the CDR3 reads TGTGCCAGCAGTTTATATAGTTTCTCTGGAAACACCATATATTTT.

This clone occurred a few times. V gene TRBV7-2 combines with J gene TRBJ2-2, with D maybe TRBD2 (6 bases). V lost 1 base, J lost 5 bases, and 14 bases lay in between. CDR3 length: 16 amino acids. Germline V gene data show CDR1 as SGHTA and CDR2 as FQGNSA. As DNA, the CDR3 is TGTGCCAGCAGCTTAGAGGCCGGGAGTGCTACCGGGGAGCTGTTTTTT. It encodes CASSLEAGSATGELFF.

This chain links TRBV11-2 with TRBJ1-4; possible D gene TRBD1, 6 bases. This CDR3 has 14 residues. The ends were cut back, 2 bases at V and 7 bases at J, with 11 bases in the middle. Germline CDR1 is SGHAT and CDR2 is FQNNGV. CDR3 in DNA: TGTGCCAGCAGCTTACTTACAGGGAGTGAAAAACTGTTTTTT. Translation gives CASSLLTGSEKLFF.

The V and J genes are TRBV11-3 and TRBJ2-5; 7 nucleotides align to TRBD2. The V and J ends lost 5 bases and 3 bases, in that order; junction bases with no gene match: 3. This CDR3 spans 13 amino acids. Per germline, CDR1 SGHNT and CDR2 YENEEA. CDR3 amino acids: CASSPGLKETQYF. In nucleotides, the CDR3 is TGTGCCAGCAGCCCGGGACTAAAAGAGACCCAGTACTTC.

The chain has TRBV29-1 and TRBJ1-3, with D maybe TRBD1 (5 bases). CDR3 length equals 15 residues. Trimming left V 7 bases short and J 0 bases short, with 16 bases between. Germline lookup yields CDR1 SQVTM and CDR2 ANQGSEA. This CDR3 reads CSASGLPSSGNTIYF. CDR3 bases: TGCAGCGCATCGGGACTTCCGAGCTCTGGAAACACCATATATTTT. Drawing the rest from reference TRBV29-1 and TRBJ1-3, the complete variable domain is SAVISQKPSRDICQRGTSLTIQCQVDSQVTMMFWYRQQPGQSLTLIATANQGSEATYESGFVIDKFPISRPNLTFSTLTVSNMSPEDSSIYLCSASGLPSSGNTIYFGEGSWLTVV.